What follows are 14 T cell receptor beta chains derived from one specimen sequenced in a study of vaccination and CD4 T cells after COVID-19. The sample's treatment: approximately 10-day PBMC culture with coronavirus spike peptide pools or control peptides (ViraFEST assay). The Oncomine TCR Beta short-read assay was what sequenced the DNA obtained from cultured CD4+ T cells. TCRdb re-derived calls from the PCR reads in MiXCR, one entry per CDR3 protein. There are some 15,000 distinct CDR3 sequences in the sample; less than 55% occur only once, and less than 7.5% lies in the top ten. These receptors lack a known antigen. The specimen sequenced was CD4+ T cells from blood, cultured in vitro. These receptors all stem from a human donor who had recovered from COVID-19.

J is TRBJ2-2 and V is TRBV20-1; D not resolved. CDR1 and CDR2 (germline): DFQATT, SNEGSKA (reference sequence). The CDR3 covers 13 residues. The V end was cut by 4 bases, the J end by 2 bases, with 8 bases between. The CDR3 region has the DNA TGCAGTGCTAAAGTGCTTAACACCGGGGAGCTGTTTTTT. This sequence encodes CSAKVLNTGELFF.

This clonotype rates as medium-sized. This chain joins TRBV12-5 and TRBJ1-5, with unresolved D. The V gene lost 5 bases and the J gene lost 7 bases, with 12 bases spanning the gap. The CDR3 loop spans 13 amino acids. Per the germline V gene, CDR1 is LGHNT and CDR2 is FRNRAP. In nucleotides, the CDR3 is TGTGCTAGTGGTCTCCAAGGGTCCCAGCCCCAGCATTTT. As protein: CASGLQGSQPQHF.

This chain connects TRBV6-1 to TRBJ2-5; the D is unclear. Germline lookup yields CDR1 MNHNS and CDR2 SASEGT. The CDR3 contains 10 residues. The ends were cut back, 8 bases at V and 5 bases at J, with 6 bases in the middle. CDR3 region: CASSLETQYF. The CDR3 DNA follows: TGTGCCAGCTCGCTGGAGACCCAGTACTTC.

This chain connects TRBV15 to TRBJ2-2; 9 bases map to TRBD2. After removal of 2 bases from V and 5 bases from J, the junction contained 3 bases not matched to a gene. Germline V gene lookup returns CDR1 LNHNV and CDR2 YYDKDF (reference sequence). This CDR3 spans 15 amino acids. The CDR3: CATSRPSGITGELFF. The CDR3 DNA is TGTGCCACCAGCAGACCTAGCGGGATTACCGGGGAGCTGTTTTTT.

The chain recombines TRBV4-1 with TRBJ2-3; 10 bases are a match to TRBD2. After removal of 1 base from V and 3 bases from J, the junction contained 13 bases not matched to a gene. This CDR3 is 19 amino acids long. Germline-derived CDR1 and CDR2 are MGHRA and YSYEKL. The CDR3 region has the DNA TGCGCCAGCAGCCAAGGTGCCAGCGGGGGGGTCGGAGCGACAGATACGCAGTATTTT. Its protein product is CASSQGASGGVGATDTQYF.

This chain joins TRBV7-2 and TRBJ2-1, with TRBD1 matching over 7 bases. This CDR3 comprises 14 residues. After removal of 5 bases from V and 6 bases from J, the junction contained 7 bases not matched to a gene. The germline V gene encodes CDR1 SGHTA and CDR2 FQGNSA. CDR3: CASSPTTGFNEQFF. In nucleotides, the CDR3 is TGTGCCAGCAGCCCGACGACAGGGTTCAATGAGCAGTTCTTC.

The genes are TRBV7-2 and TRBJ2-3; 12 nucleotides agree with TRBD2. This CDR3 comprises 16 residues. Trimming cost V 6 bases and J 0 bases; bases outside gene matches: 4. The germline V gene has CDR1 SGHTA and CDR2 FQGNSA. The CDR3 spells CASSEGLAGSTDTQYF. The CDR3 nucleotides read TGTGCCAGCAGTGAAGGACTAGCGGGAAGCACAGATACGCAGTATTTT.

This clonotype was seen more than once but under ten times. The rearrangement joins TRBV20-1 to TRBJ1-1, with D maybe TRBD1 (5 bases). The CDR3 has 11 amino acids. Germline lookup yields CDR1 DFQATT and CDR2 SNEGSKA (reference sequence). V was shortened by 3 bases and J by 10 bases, with 12 bases between the two germline ends. CDR3 region: CSASRSGRAFF. CDR3 nucleotides: TGCAGTGCTAGTCGGTCAGGGAGAGCTTTCTTT.

The V gene is TRBV2, the J gene TRBJ2-1; D perhaps matches TRBD1 (5 bases). The J call is doubtful: the DNA matches TRBJ2-7 better. The CDR3 loop spans 14 amino acids. From germline, CDR1 is SNHLY and CDR2 FYNNEI. The CDR3 sequence is CASSVGPPSYEQYF. Here the CDR3 DNA reads TGTGCCAGCAGTGTGGGGCCTCCCTCCTACGAGCAGTACTTC.

The rearrangement uses TRBV28 and TRBJ1-5; tentative D call: TRBD1 (6 bases). The V end was cut by 8 bases, the J end by 2 bases, with 16 bases between. The germline gives CDR1 MDHEN, CDR2 SYDVKM. This CDR3 spans 15 amino acids. CDR3 DNA sequence: TGTGCCAGCCCTGAGCCGGGACACCGCAATCAGCCCCAGCATTTT. This sequence encodes CASPEPGHRNQPQHF.

This chain connects TRBV7-8 to TRBJ2-7, with unresolved D. This CDR3 is built from 16 residues. The germline gives CDR1 SGHVS, CDR2 FQNEAQ. Trimming shortened V by 5 bases and J by 2 bases, and 19 bases separated the two germline ends. CDR3 region: CASSPPPPSPTYEQYF. CDR3 in DNA: TGTGCCAGCAGCCCACCCCCCCCCTCCCCTACCTACGAGCAGTACTTC.

The chain links TRBV6-2 or TRBV6-3 to TRBJ2-3, with D possibly being TRBD1 or TRBD2 (5 bases each). This CDR3 is built from 13 residues. The V and J ends lost 6 bases and 5 bases respectively, with 12 bases between them. CDR1 MNHEY and CDR2 SVGEGT come from the germline V gene. CDR3 DNA: TGTGCCAGCAGCCGGGGACCCCAAGATACGCAGTATTTT. It translates to CASSRGPQDTQYF.

The chain couples TRBV27 to TRBJ1-6; D is undetermined. The CDR3 sequence is 14 residues long. Germline CDR1 and CDR2: MNHEY and SMNVEV (reference sequence). Between the trimmed V and J ends, which lost 4 bases and 7 bases, there was a span of 11 bases. In nucleotides, the CDR3 is TGTGCCAGCAGTTATGGACCGGTGAATTCACCCCTCCACTTT. Translated: CASSYGPVNSPLHF.

This clonotype has only a few counts. The chain combines TRBV5-1 with TRBJ1-1, with 7 bases aligning to TRBD1. The junction had 4 bases not matched to a gene; V was cut back by 0 bases and J by 5 bases. Germline V lookup: CDR1 SGHRS, CDR2 YFSETQ. The CDR3 covers 14 residues. CDR3 protein: CASSLGQGGTEAFF. Written as DNA, the CDR3 is TGCGCCAGCAGCTTGGGACAGGGAGGGACTGAAGCTTTCTTT.